These 21 T cell receptor beta chains originate from one sample sequenced in a study of graft-versus-host responses after intestinal transplantation. TCRdb's copy holds only in-frame clones and misses some; the assay was immunoSEQ multiplex PCR. The sample shows about 130,000 clones, about 92% of them seen only once. What these receptors recognize is not known. The sequenced sample was unstimulated CD4+ T cells sorted from spleen or lymph node cells, obtained before intestinal transplant. Receptors originate from a human donor who received an intestinal transplant.

This chain uses TRBV10-3 with TRBJ2-3; 10 bases are a match to TRBD2. The CDR3 covers 19 residues. Germline V gives CDR1 ENHRY, CDR2 SYGVKD. Trimming removed 3 bases from V and 4 bases from J; junction bases left unmatched: 16. The CDR3 loop reads CAISDVEGPAGGPPDTQYF. DNA of the CDR3: TGTGCCATCAGTGACGTCGAGGGGCCAGCGGGGGGGCCCCCAGATACGCAGTATTTT.

The V and J genes are TRBV9 and TRBJ1-3; possibly TRBD1 for D (5 bases). This CDR3 has 15 residues. Germline values: CDR1 SGDLS, CDR2 YYNGEE. The V end lost 0 bases, the J end lost 2 bases, and 9 bases lay between the germline ends. CDR3 DNA sequence: TGTGCCAGCAGCGTAGCGGCAGGGCCTGGAAACACCATATATTTT. Amino acids: CASSVAAGPGNTIYF.

Of note for this clone: One end of the junction fails to match germline, which may point to a read error. The V gene is TRBV9, the J gene TRBJ2-5; 12 nucleotides align to TRBD1. Germline assignment: CDR1 SGDLS and CDR2 YYNGEE. The CDR3 consists of 13 residues. CDR3 loop: CASSTPGQGALNF. The CDR3 nucleotides are TGTGCCAGCAGCACCCCGGGACAGGGGGCCCTCAACTTC.

This clone was seen just once. The chain joins TRBV6-1 to TRBJ2-1; perhaps TRBD2 as D (7 bases). The CDR3 has 18 amino acids. Trimming pared 2 bases from V and 4 bases from J, leaving 21 bases between. In germline, CDR1 is MNHNS, CDR2 SASEGT. CDR3 amino acids: CASSERRGGATGYNEQFF. The CDR3 DNA reads as TGTGCCAGCAGTGAACGGCGTGGGGGGGCTACGGGATACAATGAGCAGTTCTTC.

The gene calls are TRBV9 and TRBJ2-5, with D possibly TRBD1 on 6 matching bases. Germline loops: CDR1 SGDLS, CDR2 YYNGEE. The CDR3 totals 15 residues. Deletions cut 8 bases from V and 4 bases from J, with 21 bases between. CDR3 DNA sequence: TGTGCCAGTGCCCCCGGGACACTACCCGGAGAGACCCAGTACTTC. Protein product: CASAPGTLPGETQYF.

This sequence joins TRBV12-5 and TRBJ1-5, with 7 nucleotides matching TRBD1. CDR3 length: 14 residues. V lost 3 bases, J lost 7 bases, and 6 bases stayed unmatched. Germline V gives CDR1 LGHNT, CDR2 FRNRAP. The chain's CDR3 is CASGFGGGEQPQHF. The CDR3 bases are TGTGCTAGTGGTTTTGGAGGGGGCGAGCAGCCCCAGCATTTT.

This chain uses TRBV19 with TRBJ2-7, with 11 bases identical to TRBD1. Germline V CDR1 and CDR2: LNHDA, SQIVND (reference sequence). The CDR3 is 16 amino acids. J was trimmed by 5 bases and V by 0 bases; bases with no gene match: 6. The CDR3 DNA follows: TGTGCCAGTAGTATAGACCGGGACAGGGGGTATAACGAGCAGTACTTC. It specifies CASSIDRDRGYNEQYF. Looking up the rest from reference TRBV19 and TRBJ2-7 gives the full variable domain: DGGITQSPKYLFRKEGQNVTLSCEQNLNHDAMYWYRQDPGQGLRLIYYSQIVNDFQKGDIAEGYSVSREKKESFPLTVTSAQKNPTAFYLCASSIDRDRGYNEQYFGPGTRLTVT.

This clone is a singleton in its sample. V and J are TRBV5-8 and TRBJ2-3; D unresolved. V was shortened by 0 bases and J by 4 bases, with 3 bases between the two germline ends. This CDR3 has 12 residues. CDR1 is SGHTS, CDR2 YDEGEE, per germline. The CDR3 DNA reads as TGTGCCAGCAGCTTGGTCCCAGATACGCAGTATTTT. Translated: CASSLVPDTQYF.

The genes are TRBV10-3 and TRBJ2-5; D call uncertain. Trimming removed 6 bases at V and 2 bases at J, with 10 bases between. The V gene's germline CDR1 is ENHRY and CDR2 SYGVKD. The CDR3 has 13 amino acids. The CDR3 DNA reads as TGTGCCATCAGCCCTGCTAGGCAAGAGACCCAGTACTTC. Translating it yields CAISPARQETQYF.

V gene TRBV5-4 combines with J gene TRBJ1-1, with a possible D match to TRBD1 (5 bases). The CDR3 totals 13 residues. Germline lookup yields CDR1 SGHNT and CDR2 YYREEE (reference sequence). The V end was cut by 3 bases, the J end by 6 bases, with 12 bases between. The CDR3 loop reads CASSSLTGAEAFF. The CDR3 DNA is TGTGCCAGCAGCTCCTTAACAGGAGCTGAAGCTTTCTTT.

This clone was counted a single time. The V call is TRBV5-6, the J call TRBJ2-6, with unresolved D. Germline loops: CDR1 SGHDT, CDR2 YYEEEE. The CDR3 is made up of 15 amino acids. The ends were cut back, 2 bases at V and 1 base at J, with 7 bases in the middle. The CDR3 sequence: CASSFSLSGANVLTF. The CDR3 nucleotides are TGTGCCAGCAGCTTTTCGCTTTCTGGGGCCAACGTCCTGACTTTC.

The chain combines TRBV10-2 with TRBJ2-1, with D tentatively TRBD1 or TRBD2 (6 bases each). The germline gives CDR1 WSHSY, CDR2 SAAADI. This CDR3 is 14 amino acids long. The V end was cut by 3 bases, the J end by 16 bases, with 22 bases between. The CDR3 DNA reads TGCGCCAGCAGTGACGCCCAGGGGACTGGGCGGCTTTTCTTC. Its translation is CASSDAQGTGRLFF.

The V call is TRBV27, the J call TRBJ2-7; unclear D gene. Germline CDR1 MNHEY, CDR2 SMNVEV (reference sequence). V was trimmed by 2 bases and J by 0 bases, leaving 8 bases between them. The CDR3 runs to 14 residues. This CDR3 is CASSLRLDSYEQYF. The CDR3, as DNA: TGTGCCAGCAGTTTACGGTTAGACTCCTACGAGCAGTACTTC.

The gene calls are TRBV18 and TRBJ2-5; maybe TRBD2 (7 bases). Trimming pared 5 bases from V and 5 bases from J, leaving 12 bases between. Germline V gene lookup returns CDR1 KGHSH and CDR2 LQKENI. This CDR3 contains 13 residues. CDR3 coding DNA: TGTGCCAGCTCAGGGGGGGCCCGGGAGACCCAGTACTTC. Protein product: CASSGGARETQYF.

The chain joins TRBV23-1 to TRBJ2-5, with 8 bases aligning to TRBD2. TRBV23-1 carries the ORF label, with uncertain function. The junction had 20 bases not matched to a gene; V was cut back by 6 bases and J by 5 bases. This CDR3 is 18 amino acids long. CDR3 nucleotide sequence: TGCGCCAGCAGCACTACCCCCGGGACTAGTATTTGGGATGAGACCCAGTACTTC. It is translated as CASSTTPGTSIWDETQYF.

This chain joins TRBV19 and TRBJ1-2, with TRBD1 as a possible D gene (6 bases). V was clipped by 5 bases and J by 8 bases, with 9 bases between them. This CDR3 region has 11 residues. In germline, CDR1 is LNHDA, CDR2 SQIVND (reference sequence). The CDR3 region is CASSYRVGYTF. CDR3 bases: TGTGCCAGTAGTTACAGGGTCGGCTACACCTTC.

The chain links TRBV5-1 to TRBJ2-1; 8 positions agree with TRBD2. With V trimmed by 1 base and J by 7 bases, 4 bases remained unmatched. Germline V gene data show CDR1 as SGHRS and CDR2 as YFSETQ. CDR3 length: 14 amino acids. The CDR3 here is CASSLRRGANEQFF. In DNA, the CDR3 is TGCGCCAGCAGCTTGCGGCGGGGGGCGAATGAGCAGTTCTTC.

The V call is TRBV6-5, the J call TRBJ1-5; the match to TRBD1 covers 7 bases. Germline CDR1 and CDR2: MNHEY and SVGAGI. This CDR3 is built from 12 residues. V lost 5 bases, J lost 6 bases, and 1 base stayed unmatched. The CDR3 loop reads CASSDRVQPQHF. The DNA of the CDR3 is TGTGCCAGCAGTGACAGGGTTCAGCCCCAGCATTTT.

This clone occurred once. The chain is built from TRBV5-1 and TRBJ1-1; D is undetermined. CDR1 and CDR2 from the germline V gene are SGHRS and YFSETQ. V was shortened by 1 base and J by 0 bases, with 7 bases between the two germline ends. CDR3 size: 14 residues. CDR3 sequence reads: CASSLYSLNTEAFF. The DNA of the CDR3 is TGCGCCAGCAGCTTGTATTCTTTGAACACTGAAGCTTTCTTT.

The V and J genes are TRBV5-1 and TRBJ1-1; 8 bases match TRBD1. Per the germline V gene, CDR1 is SGHRS and CDR2 is YFSETQ. V trimming: 4 bases; J trimming: 5 bases; junction bases outside the gene matches: 10. This CDR3 is 15 amino acids long. DNA for the CDR3: TGCGCCAGCAGCGCTGCAACAGGGGGTAAAACTGAAGCTTTCTTT. This translates into CASSAATGGKTEAFF.

The V gene is TRBV10-3, the J gene TRBJ1-5; D not resolved. CDR3 length: 15 residues. V dropped 3 bases and J dropped 2 bases, with 11 bases sitting between them. Germline V gene data show CDR1 as ENHRY and CDR2 as SYGVKD. CDR3 protein: CAISDNSPGNQPQHF. The CDR3 nucleotides are TGTGCCATCAGTGACAACAGCCCTGGCAATCAGCCCCAGCATTTT.